The rows below give T cell receptor beta chains drawn from one sample of a study of shared clonotypes between healthy human individuals. Some clones are missing from TCRdb's copy, which holds only in-frame ones; the method was immunoSEQ multiplex PCR. The table shows fewer than 2.5 million clones, with more than 85% occurring only once. Material: naive CD4+ T cells from PBMCs. These receptors all come from a man aged 18 to 29 in good health. Some clones in this sample may be carry-over from other donors' samples. Each CDR3 is given with its conserved first and last residue. A D gene is named only where the DNA matches it firmly. Clone size is not always given. Where it is, it says once, few, many or a class for expanded clones.

TRBD1	TRBV11-2	TRBJ2-5	once	TGTGCCAGCAGCCGACGGACAGGTGGAGAGACCCAGTACTTC	CASSRRTGGETQYF
NA	TRBV27	TRBJ2-1	NA	TGTGCCAGCAGTTTAAGGTGGAACAATGAGCAGTTCTTC	CASSLRWNNEQFF
NA	TRBV11-2	TRBJ2-5	NA	TGTGCCAGCAGCTTAAATTACGGCCCGGGTATGACCCAGTACTTC	CASSLNYGPGMTQYF
NA	TRBV5-1	TRBJ2-1	NA	TGCGCCAGCAGCTTGACAGGGAGCTCCTACAATGAGCAGTTCTTC	CASSLTGSSYNEQFF
TRBD2	TRBV9	TRBJ2-7	once	TGTGCCAGCAGCCCACAAGCGGGAGGGCGCTACGAGCAGTACTTC	CASSPQAGGRYEQYF
NA	TRBV28	TRBJ1-1	once	TGTGCCAGCAGTTTCCATGGAGGCAGGAACACTGAAGCTTTCTTT	CASSFHGGRNTEAFF
NA	TRBV7-9	TRBJ2-2	NA	TGTGCCAGCAGCCCCCGGGAATCCGGGGAGCTGTTTTTT	CASSPRESGELFF
NA	TRBV7-2	TRBJ2-3	NA	TGTGCCAGCAGCTTAGTTCGTACAGATACGCAGTATTTT	CASSLVRTDTQYF
TRBD2	TRBV7-3	TRBJ2-5	NA	TGTGCCAGCAGCCGGGGAGGGCTCCCCCAAGAGACCCAGTACTTC	CASSRGGLPQETQYF
NA	TRBV30	TRBJ2-5	NA	TGTGCCCAGCTCGAGACAGCCGCGGAGACCCAGTACTTC	CAQLETAAETQYF
TRBD1	TRBV7-9	TRBJ1-4	NA	TGTGCCAGCAGCGTCCGGTGGGACAGGGGTGAAAAACTGTTTTTT	CASSVRWDRGEKLFF
TRBD1	TRBV11-2	TRBJ2-7	NA	TGTGCCAGCAGCCCCGGGACAGGGGGCTACGAGCAGTACTTC	CASSPGTGGYEQYF
NA	TRBV15	TRBJ2-7	NA	TGTGCCACCAGCAGTAGGCGGGGAAACGAGCAGTACTTC	CATSSRRGNEQYF
NA	TRBV11-2	TRBJ2-1	NA	TGTGCCAGCAGCCCCTTTGGTGAGCAGTTCTTC	CASSPFGEQFF
TRBD2	TRBV7-9	TRBJ2-2	NA	TGTGCCGGCGGACTAGCGGGAGGACCCACCGGGGAGCTGTTTTTT	CAGGLAGGPTGELFF
NA	TRBV6-1	TRBJ2-1	NA	TGTGCCAGCAGTGTTGGACTTCTCAGCTCCTACAATGAGCAGTTCTTC	CASSVGLLSSYNEQFF
NA	TRBV7-9	TRBJ1-5	NA	TGTGCCAGCAGCCAATATAGCAATCAGCCCCAGCATTTT	CASSQYSNQPQHF
TRBD1	TRBV19	TRBJ2-2	NA	TGTGCCAGTACGAGGACAGGGAACACCGGGGAGCTGTTTTTT	CASTRTGNTGELFF
NA	TRBV6-6	TRBJ2-7	NA	TGTGCCAGCAGTTACCTGGCGACAGTTCTACCCTACGAGCAGTACTTC	CASSYLATVLPYEQYF
NA	TRBV7-8	TRBJ1-2	NA	TGTGCCAGCAGCTTAGCCTCCCCGGGGGGGAGAGGTTATGGCTACACCTTC	CASSLASPGGRGYGYTF
TRBD1	TRBV9	TRBJ1-2	once	TGTGCCAGCACCTTCATGACAGGGACCCCTAACTATGGCTACACCTTC	CASTFMTGTPNYGYTF
TRBD1	TRBV28	TRBJ1-1	NA	TGTGCCACCAGGGGGCGCACTGAAGCTTTCTTT	CATRGRTEAFF
NA	TRBV28	TRBJ1-2	NA	TGTGCCAGCAGTTCCCCCGGGGGTTCCTTTGGCTACACCTTC	CASSSPGGSFGYTF
NA	TRBV5-1	TRBJ2-7	NA	TGCGCCAGCAGCTTGCGTCGACTGCACTCCTACGAGCAGTACTTC	CASSLRRLHSYEQYF
NA	TRBV19	TRBJ1-1	once	TGTGCCAGTAACCCGACAGCAATGAACACTGAAGCTTTCTTT	CASNPTAMNTEAFF
NA	TRBV4-1	TRBJ2-7	NA	TGCGCCAGCAGCCTGGGAGGCCACTACTACGAGCAGTACTTC	CASSLGGHYYEQYF
NA	TRBV27	TRBJ1-1	NA	TGTGCCAGCAGTTTACTCGCCTTGGCGGGCACTGAAGCTTTCTTT	CASSLLALAGTEAFF
NA	TRBV6-1	TRBJ2-5	once	TGTGCCAGCAGTGAATCGGGGGACCAAGAGACCCAGTACTTC	CASSESGDQETQYF
NA	TRBV5-6	TRBJ1-1	NA	TGTGCCAGCAGCTTCAGGGGAGTCACTGAAGCTTTCTTT	CASSFRGVTEAFF
NA	TRBV27	TRBJ2-3	NA	TGTGCCAGCACCATGGGACTTTTCACAGATACGCAGTATTTT	CASTMGLFTDTQYF
NA	TRBV20-1	TRBJ2-7	NA	TGCAGTGCTAGGGGGAGAGGACAGTACTTC	CSARGRGQYF
TRBD1	TRBV5-1	TRBJ2-3	NA	TGCGCCAGCAGCTTGGCCCACAGGGGGCCAGATACGCAGTATTTT	CASSLAHRGPDTQYF